These T cell receptor beta chains were read from a single sample in a study of beta chain features in type 1 diabetes. Profiled with immunoSEQ multiplex PCR; TCRdb holds only in-frame clones, not every one. The profile shows tens of thousands of clones, 52% of them singletons. Sequenced input: Tregs from blood. The receptors derive from a woman aged 40 to 55 with type 1 diabetes. Both conserved end residues are part of each CDR3. The order of the fields is V gene, clone size, D gene, J gene, CDR3 protein, CDR3 DNA. A D gene is named only where the DNA matches it firmly. A row's size may be missing; if present it is once, few, many or a size class.

TRBV14	.	TRBD2	TRBJ2-3	CASSQLRGGTDTQYF	TGTGCCAGCAGCCAATTGCGGGGGGGCACAGATACGCAGTATTTT
TRBV4-3	.	.	TRBJ1-5	CASSRSINQPQHF	TGCGCCAGCAGCCGTAGTATCAATCAGCCCCAGCATTTT
TRBV13	.	.	TRBJ2-4	CASRGRAKNIQYF	TGTGCCAGCAGGGGGCGAGCCAAAAACATTCAGTACTTC
TRBV18	.	TRBD1	TRBJ2-7	CASSPWTGRAYEQYF	TGTGCCAGCTCACCATGGACAGGTCGGGCCTACGAGCAGTACTTC
TRBV7-9	.	.	TRBJ2-1	CASDTQWSGFGENEQFF	TGTGCCAGCGATACCCAATGGTCCGGATTCGGGGAGAATGAGCAGTTCTTC
TRBV25-1	.	TRBD2	TRBJ2-2	CASSWWEGQENTGELFF	TGTGCCAGCAGTTGGTGGGAGGGCCAGGAGAACACCGGGGAGCTGTTTTTT
TRBV18	.	.	TRBJ1-3	CASQQGTGNTIYF	TGTGCCAGCCAACAGGGAACTGGAAACACCATATATTTT
TRBV30	few	TRBD1	TRBJ2-7	CAWSQTGYEQYF	TGTGCCTGGAGTCAGACAGGGTACGAGCAGTACTTC
TRBV28	once	TRBD2	TRBJ2-7	CASSLWGGSSYEQYF	TGTGCCAGCAGTCTGTGGGGCGGGAGCTCCTACGAGCAGTACTTC
TRBV4-3	.	TRBD1	TRBJ2-3	CASSQGRTGRDTQYF	TGCGCCAGCAGCCAAGGCAGGACAGGCAGGGATACGCAGTATTTT
TRBV19	many	TRBD1	TRBJ2-3	CASSLLTGIRTDTQYF	TGTGCCAGTAGTCTCCTGACAGGGATCCGCACAGATACGCAGTATTTT
TRBV4-2	.	.	TRBJ2-7	CASSQELLAQGVRYEQYF	TGTGCCAGCAGCCAAGAACTATTGGCGCAGGGTGTACGCTACGAGCAGTACTTC
TRBV18	once	TRBD1	TRBJ2-5	CASSPLVDRVQETQYF	TGTGCCAGCTCACCACTGGTGGACAGGGTTCAAGAGACCCAGTACTTC
TRBV23-1	medium-sized	.	TRBJ1-5	CASSHLANFLQGSNQPQHF	TGCGCCAGCAGTCATCTAGCAAACTTCCTACAGGGTAGCAATCAGCCCCAGCATTTT
TRBV14	few	.	TRBJ1-1	CASSMGGHGGTEAFF	TGTGCCAGCAGTATGGGGGGGCACGGAGGGACTGAAGCTTTCTTT
TRBV28	.	.	TRBJ2-5	CASSFRGSRETQYF	TGTGCCAGCAGTTTTCGGGGTAGTCGGGAGACCCAGTACTTC
TRBV28	.	.	TRBJ1-4	CASRLNNEKLFF	TGTGCCAGCAGGCTAAATAATGAAAAACTGTTTTTT
TRBV5-1	.	TRBD1	TRBJ2-7	CASSLRTGVGEQYF	TGCGCCAGCAGCTTGAGGACAGGCGTTGGGGAGCAGTACTTC
TRBV27	once	.	TRBJ1-3	CASSSGPGNTIYF	TGTGCCAGCAGTTCGGGTCCTGGAAACACCATATATTTT
TRBV7-2	.	.	TRBJ2-3	CASSLGLRSTDTQYF	TGTGCCAGCAGCTTAGGTTTGCGTAGCACAGATACGCAGTATTTT
TRBV30	few	TRBD1	TRBJ1-1	CAWGQGNTEAFF	TGTGCCTGGGGACAGGGGAACACTGAAGCTTTCTTT
TRBV11-1	few	TRBD2	TRBJ2-7	CASSSPGRRYEQYF	TGTGCCAGCAGCTCACCCGGGAGGCGCTACGAGCAGTACTTC
TRBV7-2	.	.	TRBJ2-3	CASSPLLGDTQYF	TGTGCCAGCAGCCCACTATTGGGAGATACGCAGTATTTT
TRBV28	few	.	TRBJ1-5	CASSPLAVGRRHF	TGTGCCAGCAGCCCACTAGCGGTGGGCCGCCGGCATTTT
TRBV7-2	.	.	TRBJ2-2	CASTTIRGTQPGELFF	TGTGCCAGCACCACTATCCGAGGGACTCAACCGGGGGAGCTGTTTTTT
TRBV7-2	.	.	TRBJ2-2	CASSLVRDIITGELFF	TGTGCCAGCAGCTTAGTCAGGGACATCATCACCGGGGAGCTGTTTTTT
TRBV7-2	few	.	TRBJ1-2	CASSLTRAANNYGYTF	TGTGCCAGCAGCTTAACCAGGGCCGCGAACAACTATGGCTACACCTTC
TRBV5-1	.	.	TRBJ2-3	CASSLGQATDTQYF	TGCGCCAGCAGCTTGGGACAGGCCACAGATACGCAGTATTTT
TRBV5-1	.	TRBD2	TRBJ2-1	CASSLGLAGGGEQFF	TGCGCCAGCAGCTTGGGACTAGCGGGAGGCGGTGAGCAGTTCTTC
TRBV28	.	TRBD2	TRBJ2-7	CASSPWTSGRRYEQYF	TGTGCCAGCAGTCCTTGGACTAGCGGGAGGAGATACGAGCAGTACTTC
TRBV7-2	few	.	TRBJ1-1	CASSPPPLGTEAFF	TGTGCCAGCAGCCCTCCTCCTCTAGGCACTGAAGCTTTCTTT
TRBV14	.	TRBD1	TRBJ1-3	CASSPRGLTGNTIYF	TGTGCCAGCAGCCCCAGGGGGCTCACTGGAAACACCATATATTTT
TRBV11-1	.	TRBD2	TRBJ2-1	CASRGGLARAYNEQFF	TGTGCCAGCAGAGGCGGACTAGCGAGAGCCTACAATGAGCAGTTCTTC
TRBV7-9	.	TRBD2	TRBJ2-1	CASSLAMAGGSHEQFF	TGTGCCAGCAGCTTGGCCATGGCGGGAGGGTCCCATGAGCAGTTCTTC
TRBV7-9	.	.	TRBJ2-6	CASSFIAGANVLTF	TGTGCCAGCAGCTTTATAGCTGGGGCCAACGTCCTGACTTTC
TRBV4-3	.	.	TRBJ1-5	CASSLGLSNQPQHF	TGCGCCAGCAGCCTCGGTTTGAGCAATCAGCCCCAGCATTTT
TRBV19	few	TRBD1	TRBJ1-5	CASRRQGYSNQPQHF	TGTGCCAGTAGACGACAGGGCTATAGCAATCAGCCCCAGCATTTT
TRBV7-3	few	TRBD1	TRBJ2-7	CASSRDRGREQYF	TGTGCCAGCAGCCGGGACAGGGGACGCGAGCAGTACTTC
TRBV29-1	.	TRBD1	TRBJ2-7	CSVTRDSSSYEQYF	TGCAGCGTGACCCGGGACAGCAGTTCCTACGAGCAGTACTTC
TRBV9	once	.	TRBJ2-1	CASSAIAAPYNEQFF	TGTGCCAGCAGCGCCATAGCGGCCCCTTACAATGAGCAGTTCTTC
TRBV7-3	.	TRBD1	TRBJ2-1	CASSPRDRGAEQFF	TGTGCCAGCAGCCCAAGGGACAGGGGGGCTGAGCAGTTCTTC
TRBV7-2	.	TRBD1	TRBJ1-1	CASGLQGNQAFF	TGTGCCAGCGGCCTACAGGGGAATCAAGCTTTCTTT
TRBV28	.	.	TRBJ2-7	CASSLASAVSEQYF	TGTGCCAGCAGTTTGGCCAGCGCAGTTTCCGAGCAGTACTTC
TRBV6-5	medium-sized	.	TRBJ2-4	CASSYSEDKNIQYF	TGTGCCAGCAGTTACTCGGAGGACAAAAACATTCAGTACTTC
TRBV2	.	.	TRBJ2-1	CASSEASGWQFF	TGTGCCAGCAGTGAGGCTAGTGGTTGGCAGTTCTTC
TRBV18	.	.	TRBJ1-1	CASSPTRGNTEAFF	TGTGCCAGCTCTCCTACTCGGGGAAACACTGAAGCTTTCTTT
TRBV7-2	.	.	TRBJ2-1	CASSLTRPPLSEQFF	TGTGCCAGCAGCTTAACACGTCCCCCCCTCAGTGAGCAGTTCTTC
TRBV28	.	TRBD1	TRBJ1-2	CASTPWTGRNYGYTF	TGTGCCAGCACCCCCTGGACAGGGCGGAACTATGGCTACACCTTC
TRBV5-1	.	.	TRBJ1-6	CASSLEAGLGSPLHF	TGCGCCAGCAGCTTGGAGGCGGGGCTGGGGTCACCCCTCCACTTT
TRBV5-1	few	TRBD1	TRBJ1-2	CASAQGIRGYGYTF	TGCGCCAGCGCACAGGGGATTAGGGGCTATGGCTACACCTTC
TRBV7-2	.	TRBD2	TRBJ2-3	CASSLGAGREGRGTQYF	TGTGCCAGCAGCTTAGGAGCTGGGCGGGAGGGCCGAGGTACGCAGTATTTT
TRBV15	.	.	TRBJ2-1	CATSRARTVGNEQFF	TGTGCCACCAGCAGAGCAAGGACAGTAGGGAATGAGCAGTTCTTC
TRBV2	.	TRBD1	TRBJ2-7	CASKARTGDSEQYF	TGTGCCAGCAAGGCAAGGACAGGGGATTCCGAGCAGTACTTC
TRBV29-1	few	TRBD1	TRBJ1-1	CSARQGSMGTEAFF	TGCAGCGCAAGACAGGGCTCGATGGGGACTGAAGCTTTCTTT
TRBV15	.	.	TRBJ1-4	CATSRGTATNEKLFF	TGTGCCACCAGCAGGGGGACTGCAACTAATGAAAAACTGTTTTTT
TRBV19	few	TRBD1	TRBJ2-1	CASITGTGGNEQFF	TGTGCCAGTATTACCGGGACAGGGGGAAATGAGCAGTTCTTC
TRBV18	.	TRBD1	TRBJ1-6	CASSPRGQGTNSPLHF	TGTGCCAGCTCACCGAGAGGACAGGGAACGAATTCACCCCTCCACTTT